This is a list of T cell receptor beta chains from one sample in a study of cytomegalovirus exposure and HLA in healthy donors. The data were produced by immunoSEQ multiplex PCR, yet TCRdb's version contains in-frame clones alone and is incomplete. The sample has around 130,000 clones; about 80% are singletons. The material sequenced was PBMCs. The receptor source for this set is a male donor in good health and CMV-seronegative. CDR3s include the opening cysteine and the closing phenylalanine or tryptophan. A D gene is named only where the DNA matches it firmly. Clone size is stated in some rows and not others, as once, few, many or a class when expanded.

J gene | CDR3 length | V gene | clone size | D gene | CDR3 DNA | CDR3 protein
TRBJ2-1 | 10 | TRBV2 | NA | TRBD2 | TGTGCCAGCAGTAGTTGGGGGGGGTTCTTC | CASSSWGGFF
TRBJ2-7 | 14 | TRBV30 | NA | TRBD1 | TGTGCCTGGAGTGGAGGGGGACAGAGCTACGAGCAGTACTTC | CAWSGGGQSYEQYF
TRBJ1-2 | 14 | TRBV14 | NA | TRBD1 | TGTGCCAGCAGCCAAGTAGGGACAGGGGGCGGCTACACCTTC | CASSQVGTGGGYTF
TRBJ2-3 | 12 | TRBV7-3 | NA | NA | TGTGCCAGCAGCTTAGGCCCGGGACTCCTGTATTTT | CASSLGPGLLYF
TRBJ2-5 | 15 | TRBV14 | NA | TRBD2 | TGTGCCAGCAGCCCCGGGGACTACCGCCAAGAGACCCAGTACTTC | CASSPGDYRQETQYF
TRBJ1-5 | 17 | TRBV19 | once | TRBD1 | TGTGCCAGTAAACGGCAGGGGGCTTTAGGTAGCAATCAGCCCCAGCATTTT | CASKRQGALGSNQPQHF
TRBJ2-1 | 16 | TRBV18 | NA | NA | TGTGCCAGCTCACCACTGAGACGGGAGCGACAACAAGAGCAGTTCTTC | CASSPLRRERQQEQFF
TRBJ1-1 | 13 | TRBV5-5 | NA | NA | TGTGCCAGCAGCTTGGACAGGGTCACTGAAGCTTTCTTT | CASSLDRVTEAFF
TRBJ2-2 | 15 | TRBV5-4 | once | NA | TGTGCCAGCAGCCAGACAAGGACGAACACCGGGGAGCTGTTTTTT | CASSQTRTNTGELFF
TRBJ2-7 | 15 | TRBV7-2 | NA | TRBD1 | TGTGCCAGCAGCCCAGGAACAGGGGGCTGGTACGAGCAGTACTTC | CASSPGTGGWYEQYF
TRBJ1-2 | 14 | TRBV5-8 | NA | NA | TGTGCCAGCAGCTTGCGCGGCAGACCCTATGGCTACACCTTC | CASSLRGRPYGYTF
TRBJ1-3 | 20 | TRBV9 | NA | TRBD1 | TGTGCCAGCAGCACTCGACAGGGTACGAAACCTCCTGCCTCTGGAAACACCATATATTTT | CASSTRQGTKPPASGNTIYF
TRBJ1-5 | 14 | TRBV19 | NA | NA | TGTGCCAGTAGTTACGATTCGACGGGGCAGCCCCAGCATTTT | CASSYDSTGQPQHF
TRBJ1-4 | 16 | TRBV28 | NA | NA | TGTGCCAGCAGACCTGCTATGTTGACCCTAGGCGAAAAACTGTTTTTT | CASRPAMLTLGEKLFF
TRBJ2-7 | 13 | TRBV12-5 | few | NA | TGTGCTAGTGGTTTGGCCTGGCGGTACGAGCAGTACTTC | CASGLAWRYEQYF
TRBJ2-4 | 14 | TRBV28 | NA | NA | TGTGCCAGCAGCGACAACATAGCCAAAAACATTCAGTACTTC | CASSDNIAKNIQYF
TRBJ2-2 | 16 | TRBV5-1 | NA | NA | TGCGCCAGCATGGAAGGAGGTGGGCGGGGCACCGGGGAGCTGTTTTTT | CASMEGGGRGTGELFF
TRBJ1-6 | 15 | TRBV28 | few | NA | TGTGCCAGCAGTGTCTCAAGGACAGTAAATTCACCCCTCCACTTT | CASSVSRTVNSPLHF
TRBJ2-7 | 16 | TRBV15 | NA | NA | TGTGCCACCAGCAGAAAAACAGGGCTCCGCTCCTACGAGCAGTACTTC | CATSRKTGLRSYEQYF
TRBJ2-2 | 11 | TRBV10-2 | NA | NA | TGCGCCAGCACCCAGGCCGGGGAGCTGTTTTTT | CASTQAGELFF
TRBJ2-3 | 15 | TRBV25-1 | once | NA | TGTGCCAGCAGTGTTACAGGGACACGCACAGATACGCAGTATTTT | CASSVTGTRTDTQYF
TRBJ1-4 | 15 | TRBV4-1 | NA | NA | TGCGCCAGCAGCCAAGTGGCGGGGGCGAGTGAAAAACTGTTTTTT | CASSQVAGASEKLFF
TRBJ2-6 | 19 | TRBV5-1 | few | NA | TGCGCCAGCAGCGCCGAGCTAACCACAGGGAGGGGTGGGGCCAACGTCCTGACTTTC | CASSAELTTGRGGANVLTF
TRBJ1-6 | 14 | TRBV4-1 | NA | NA | TGCGCCAGCAGCCAAGACAGGTATAATTCACCCCTCCACTTT | CASSQDRYNSPLHF
TRBJ2-5 | 15 | TRBV11-2 | NA | TRBD1 | TGTGCCAGCAGCCATAACAGGGGGGCTCAAAAGACCCAGTACTTC | CASSHNRGAQKTQYF
TRBJ1-1 | 17 | TRBV9 | NA | TRBD1 | TGTGCCAGCAGCGTAGGACTGCGGGACAGATGGGACACTGAAGCTTTCTTT | CASSVGLRDRWDTEAFF
TRBJ2-7 | 15 | TRBV18 | NA | NA | TGTGCCAGCTCACCGCTTACCGGGACAAACTACGAGCAGTACTTC | CASSPLTGTNYEQYF
TRBJ2-7 | 15 | TRBV4-2 | NA | TRBD1 | TGTGCCAGCAGCCAAGATACAGGGGGCGCATACGAGCAGTACTTC | CASSQDTGGAYEQYF
TRBJ2-1 | 14 | TRBV2 | NA | TRBD1 | TGTGCCAGCAGCGGACCCGACAGGGACAATGAGCAGTTCTTC | CASSGPDRDNEQFF
TRBJ2-7 | 14 | TRBV30 | NA | NA | TGTGCCTGGACTCCCGGGACAACGAGCTACGAGCAGTACTTC | CAWTPGTTSYEQYF
TRBJ2-5 | 16 | TRBV5-1 | NA | TRBD2 | TGCGCCAGCAGCTTGGCAGGACTAGCGGGAGCAGAGACCCAGTACTTC | CASSLAGLAGAETQYF
TRBJ1-6 | 13 | TRBV10-3 | NA | TRBD1 | TGTGCCATCGATGGGCAGGGGGGTTCACCCCTCCACTTT | CAIDGQGGSPLHF
TRBJ2-5 | 14 | TRBV6-1 | NA | NA | TGTGCCAGCAGTGAAGGCGGAGGTCAAGAGACCCAGTACTTC | CASSEGGGQETQYF
TRBJ2-1 | 13 | TRBV5-1 | NA | NA | TGCGCCAGCAGCTTGGCACTAGCCAGTGAGCAGTTCTTC | CASSLALASEQFF
TRBJ1-2 | 14 | TRBV15 | NA | TRBD1 | TGTGCCACCAGCAGAGATCGACAGGGTTTTGGCTACACCTTC | CATSRDRQGFGYTF
TRBJ2-7 | 15 | TRBV7-9 | NA | NA | TGTGCCAGCAGCTTGGACGCCCTATTCACGGGGGAGCAGTACTTC | CASSLDALFTGEQYF
TRBJ1-5 | 13 | TRBV30 | NA | TRBD1 | TGTGCCTGGAGTCCGGGACAGGGTCAGCCCCAGCATTTT | CAWSPGQGQPQHF
TRBJ2-4 | 15 | TRBV7-9 | NA | TRBD1 | TGTGCCAGCAGCTTAGAGGGCAGGGGGAAAAACATTCAGTACTTC | CASSLEGRGKNIQYF
TRBJ2-3 | 15 | TRBV4-2 | NA | NA | TGTGCCAGCAGCCAGGGCGGGGCCGCACCGGATACGCAGTATTTT | CASSQGGAAPDTQYF
TRBJ1-6 | 13 | TRBV2 | few | NA | TGTGCCAGCAGTGAACCACTGAATTCACCCCTCCACTTT | CASSEPLNSPLHF
TRBJ2-3 | 15 | TRBV27 | NA | TRBD1 | TGTGCCAGCAGTTTCGGGACAGGGTGGACAGATACGCAGTATTTT | CASSFGTGWTDTQYF
TRBJ1-2 | 14 | TRBV13 | NA | TRBD1 | TGTGCCAGCAGCGTAGGGACAGGGGGCGGCGGCTACACCTTC | CASSVGTGGGGYTF
TRBJ1-1 | 13 | TRBV29-1 | NA | TRBD1 | TGCAGCGTGAGGGCCAGGGGGCACACTGAAGCTTTCTTT | CSVRARGHTEAFF
TRBJ2-7 | 13 | TRBV28 | NA | TRBD1 | TGTGCCAGCAGGAAGGGGACAGGCTACGAGCAGTACTTC | CASRKGTGYEQYF
TRBJ2-7 | 14 | TRBV7-9 | few | TRBD1 | TGTGCCAGCAGCCCCCGGACAGGGGCCCTCGAGCAGTACTTC | CASSPRTGALEQYF
TRBJ1-2 | 13 | TRBV28 | NA | NA | TGTGCCAGCAGCCGAGGGGGGACTAATGGCTACACCTTC | CASSRGGTNGYTF
TRBJ1-1 | 14 | TRBV7-9 | NA | NA | TGTGCCAGCAGCTTATCGGACATGAACACTGAAGCTTTCTTT | CASSLSDMNTEAFF
TRBJ2-7 | 13 | TRBV14 | few | NA | TGTGCCAGCAGCCGGGCAGGGGCCTACGAGCAGTACTTC | CASSRAGAYEQYF
TRBJ2-3 | 16 | TRBV27 | NA | TRBD2 | TGTGCCAGCAGTACCCTTGGGGGGAGGGGCACAGATACGCAGTATTTT | CASSTLGGRGTDTQYF
TRBJ2-2 | 14 | TRBV6-1 | NA | NA | TGTGCCAGCAGAACAGGTTCGGAAGCCGGGGAGCTGTTTTTT | CASRTGSEAGELFF
TRBJ1-4 | 15 | TRBV7-6 | NA | NA | TGTGCCAGCAGCGACGAAGGCTCGGGTGGTGAAAAACTGTTTTTT | CASSDEGSGGEKLFF
TRBJ2-2 | 15 | TRBV5-1 | once | NA | TGCGCCAGCAGCTTGTTGTCAATTAACACCGGGGAGCTGTTTTTT | CASSLLSINTGELFF
TRBJ2-1 | 11 | TRBV27 | NA | NA | TGTGCCAGCAACTTCCGAAGTGAGCAGTTCTTC | CASNFRSEQFF
TRBJ2-1 | 15 | TRBV19 | NA | NA | TGTGCCAGTAGTATAGATGGTTACGGGGTCAATGAGCAGTTCTTC | CASSIDGYGVNEQFF
TRBJ2-3 | 15 | TRBV28 | NA | TRBD2 | TGTGCCAGCAGTTCCGCGGGAGTAAGCACAGATACGCAGTATTTT | CASSSAGVSTDTQYF
TRBJ2-5 | 14 | TRBV5-6 | NA | TRBD2 | TGTGCCAGCAGCCCCCTTACGGGGGGAGAGACCCAGTACTTC | CASSPLTGGETQYF
TRBJ2-7 | 16 | TRBV18 | NA | NA | TGTGCCAGCTCACCCGGGCTAGCGTCATTCCCCTACGAGCAGTACTTC | CASSPGLASFPYEQYF
TRBJ2-1 | 14 | TRBV5-4 | NA | TRBD1 | TGTGCCAGCAGCGGCCGGGACAGGGGTAATGAGCAGTTCTTC | CASSGRDRGNEQFF
TRBJ1-4 | 15 | TRBV2 | few | NA | TGTGCCAGCAGTTATCCTGGGGGCGATTGGGGAAAACTGTTTTTT | CASSYPGGDWGKLFF